These T cell receptor beta chains were read from a single sample in a study of early T cells in non-severe SARS-CoV-2 infection. From the 5' RACE reads, TCRdb called clonotypes with MiXCR, one entry per CDR3 protein. The sample consists of around 63,000 distinct CDR3 sequences, approximately 12% of them appearing once. Source material: whole blood. The receptors here all came from an adult who was a healthcare worker with PCR-confirmed SARS-CoV-2 infection or an uninfected control (not recorded which). Each CDR3 is given with its conserved first and last residue. The D gene is left open where the match is weak. Clone size is stated in some rows and not others, as once, few, many or a class when expanded.

clone_size	d_call	j_call	v_call	cdr3_aa	cdr3_nt
many	TRBD2	TRBJ2-2	TRBV11-2	CASSRGVGTGELFF	TGTGCCAGCAGCCGGGGGGTAGGCACCGGGGAGCTGTTTTTT
many	TRBD2	TRBJ2-2	TRBV7-6	CASSLVWTSSEDTGELFF	TGTGCCAGCAGCTTAGTTTGGACTAGCAGTGAGGACACCGGGGAGCTGTTTTTT
many	TRBD2	TRBJ2-1	TRBV7-6	CASSLGGGYTYNEQFF	TGTGCCAGCAGCTTAGGGGGGGGTTACACCTACAATGAGCAGTTCTTC
many	TRBD2	TRBJ2-5	TRBV10-3	CAISEPTSGGAQKTQYF	TGTGCCATCAGTGAGCCGACTAGCGGGGGAGCTCAAAAGACCCAGTACTTC
NA	NA	TRBJ1-2	TRBV29-1	CSVEAGFEGYTF	TGCAGCGTTGAAGCCGGATTTGAGGGCTACACCTTC
many	NA	TRBJ1-1	TRBV20-1	CSASRRGTEAFF	TGCAGTGCTTCCAGACGGGGCACTGAAGCTTTCTTT
many	TRBD1	TRBJ2-7	TRBV7-9	CASSLGQDFYEQYF	TGTGCCAGCAGCCTGGGACAGGATTTCTACGAGCAGTACTTC
few	NA	TRBJ2-3	TRBV19	CASSPQRDTQYF	TGTGCCAGTAGTCCCCAGAGGGATACGCAGTATTTT
few	NA	TRBJ1-2	TRBV27	CASSFLGINYGYTF	TGTGCCAGCAGTTTTTTGGGGATTAACTATGGCTACACCTTC
many	NA	TRBJ2-3	TRBV12-3/TRBV12-4	CASSFRPVADTQYF	TGTGCCAGCAGTTTTCGTCCTGTCGCAGATACGCAGTATTTT
NA	TRBD1	TRBJ1-1	TRBV6-2/TRBV6-3	CASSYGTVEEAEAFF	TGTGCCAGCAGTTACGGGACAGTTGAGGAAGCTGAAGCTTTCTTT
many	NA	TRBJ1-1	TRBV29-1	CSVESGRQAFF	TGCAGCGTTGAGTCGGGCAGACAAGCTTTCTTT
many	NA	TRBJ1-1	TRBV4-1	CASSQVSGTEAFF	TGCGCCAGCAGCCAAGTGTCGGGCACTGAAGCTTTCTTT
many	TRBD2	TRBJ2-1	TRBV2	CASSERAGTYNEQFF	TGTGCCAGCAGTGAAAGAGCGGGGACCTACAATGAGCAGTTCTTC
few	NA	TRBJ2-7	TRBV11-2	CASSLRTGRTYEQYF	TGTGCCAGCAGCTTACGGACCGGGAGAACCTACGAGCAGTACTTC
many	NA	TRBJ1-5	TRBV29-1	CSVGGGLSNQPQHF	TGCAGCGTTGGGGGGGGGCTGAGCAATCAGCCCCAGCATTTT
few	NA	TRBJ1-3	TRBV10-2	CASSESGGNTIYF	TGCGCCAGCAGTGAGTCCGGGGGGAACACCATATATTTT
few	NA	TRBJ1-2	TRBV4-1	CASSLQNNYGYTF	TGCGCCAGCAGCCTTCAAAATAACTATGGCTACACCTTC
many	NA	TRBJ2-3	TRBV29-1	CSDRTATDTQYF	TGCAGCGACCGGACTGCCACAGATACGCAGTATTTT
many	NA	TRBJ1-4	TRBV3-1	CASSLPAGASNEKLFF	TGTGCCAGCAGCCTCCCGGCGGGGGCAAGTAATGAAAAACTGTTTTTT
NA	NA	TRBJ2-2	TRBV7-9	CASSAGELFF	TGTGCCAGCAGTGCCGGGGAGCTGTTTTTT
many	NA	TRBJ1-1	TRBV4-3	CASSQVWNTEAFF	TGCGCCAGCAGCCAAGTCTGGAACACTGAAGCTTTCTTT
many	NA	TRBJ2-5	TRBV3-1	CASSPRVRKAETQYF	TGTGCCAGCAGCCCTCGGGTCCGAAAGGCAGAGACCCAGTACTTC
many	NA	TRBJ1-4	TRBV5-1	CASSLGTEGPLTNEKLFF	TGCGCCAGCAGCTTGGGGACAGAAGGCCCCTTAACTAATGAAAAACTGTTTTTT
many	NA	TRBJ2-7	TRBV6-5	CASSAPLPPYEQYF	TGTGCCAGCAGTGCCCCTCTCCCCCCATACGAGCAGTACTTC
many	NA	TRBJ2-3	TRBV5-4	CASSGGGGQTDTQYF	TGTGCCAGCAGCGGGGGCGGGGGCCAGACAGATACGCAGTATTTT
few	NA	TRBJ2-5	TRBV11-1	CASSFGAVVGQETQYF	TGTGCCAGCAGCTTTGGGGCGGTAGTGGGCCAAGAGACCCAGTACTTC
many	TRBD2	TRBJ2-1	TRBV7-8	CASSPGVSGGPSYNEQFF	TGTGCCAGCAGTCCCGGGGTTAGCGGGGGGCCTTCCTACAATGAGCAGTTCTTC
many	TRBD1	TRBJ2-5	TRBV4-1	CASSQVQGGILQETQYF	TGCGCCAGCAGCCAAGTACAGGGGGGTATTTTGCAGGAGACCCAGTACTTC
many	NA	TRBJ2-1	TRBV29-1	CSVGRGTGRGVEQFF	TGCAGCGTGGGGAGGGGGACAGGTCGCGGAGTGGAGCAGTTCTTC
many	NA	TRBJ2-7	TRBV3-1	CASSQDYVGRTYEQYF	TGTGCCAGCAGCCAAGATTATGTGGGCAGAACCTACGAGCAGTACTTC
many	NA	TRBJ1-5	TRBV6-1	CASSDRGYSNQPQHF	TGTGCCAGCAGTGACCGGGGCTATAGCAATCAGCCCCAGCATTTT
many	NA	TRBJ2-3	TRBV7-8	CASSYPGRRNHDTQYF	TGTGCCAGCAGCTACCCCGGCCGGCGCAACCACGATACGCAGTATTTT
NA	NA	TRBJ1-1	TRBV6-2/TRBV6-3	CASRDPGLGRENTEAFF	TGTGCCAGCAGAGATCCGGGACTTGGGCGGGAGAACACTGAAGCTTTCTTT
few	TRBD1	TRBJ2-7	TRBV3-1	CASSPREDRGGYEQYF	TGTGCCAGCAGCCCCAGAGAGGACAGGGGAGGCTACGAGCAGTACTTC
many	NA	TRBJ1-4	TRBV12-3/TRBV12-4	CASSHRGGASWEKLFF	TGTGCCAGCAGTCACCGGGGGGGGGCTAGTTGGGAAAAACTGTTTTTT
few	NA	TRBJ1-3	TRBV5-1	CASSPEGFGASSGNTIYF	TGCGCCAGCAGCCCTGAGGGTTTTGGGGCCAGCTCTGGAAACACCATATATTTT
NA	NA	TRBJ1-1	TRBV7-3	CASSLTGKAEAFF	TGTGCCAGCAGCTTAACGGGAAAAGCTGAAGCTTTCTTT
few	TRBD1	TRBJ1-5	TRBV9	CASSVRPTGARRNQPQHF	TGTGCCAGCAGCGTAAGACCGACAGGGGCAAGGCGCAATCAGCCCCAGCATTTT
few	NA	TRBJ1-1	TRBV7-9	CASSLDGGNTEAFF	TGTGCCAGCAGCTTAGATGGAGGGAACACTGAAGCTTTCTTT
many	TRBD1	TRBJ1-1	TRBV6-1	CASSEVPGGMNTEAFF	TGTGCCAGCAGTGAAGTCCCAGGGGGCATGAACACTGAAGCTTTCTTT
many	NA	TRBJ2-7	TRBV19	CASKEGATYEQYF	TGTGCCAGTAAGGAAGGGGCGACCTACGAGCAGTACTTC
many	TRBD1	TRBJ2-6	TRBV19	CASSRDRGYSGANVLTF	TGTGCCAGTAGTAGGGACAGGGGTTACTCTGGGGCCAACGTCCTGACTTTC
many	NA	TRBJ2-1	TRBV11-2	CASSSGPKQFF	TGTGCCAGCAGCTCAGGACCGAAGCAGTTCTTC
few	NA	TRBJ1-1	TRBV18	CASSPQTGGAFF	TGTGCCAGCTCACCTCAGACTGGGGGAGCTTTCTTT
NA	NA	TRBJ1-5	TRBV6-2/TRBV6-3	CASSSDRTYSNQPQHF	TGTGCCAGCAGTTCGGACAGAACCTATAGCAATCAGCCCCAGCATTTT